Reported below is one T cell receptor (beta chain). Its antigen is not identified. The data are from a study of T cell responses to AZD1222 COVID-19 vaccine. Overall study findings and caveats: Donors, mostly white British, included more females; clonal diversity was possibly underestimated. CD4 TCRs linked to vaccination spanned spike, dominating at 160-218 and 743-854. Baseline seropositivity occurred in only a handful of AZD1222 recipients.

Trimming took 5 bases from V and 5 from J; bases not matched to a gene: 13. This CDR3 comprises 16 residues. Germline V gene data show CDR1 as LGHDT and CDR2 as YNNKEL (reference sequence). The protocol was immunoSEQ multiplex PCR, while the TCRdb copy is restricted to in-frame clones and leaves out a portion. The sample lists over 120,000 clones, roughly 90% occurring once. The chain recombines TRBV3-1 (or the pseudogene TRBV3-2) with TRBJ2-3; 7 positions match TRBD2. The sequence derives from an adult who received the MenACWY meningococcal vaccine as a control. The source was peripheral blood, collected 28 days after the second dose of the MenACWY control vaccine. The CDR3 protein is CASSYADWTRVDTQYF. DNA for the CDR3: TGTGCCAGCAGCTACGCGGATTGGACTAGGGTAGATACGCAGTATTTT.